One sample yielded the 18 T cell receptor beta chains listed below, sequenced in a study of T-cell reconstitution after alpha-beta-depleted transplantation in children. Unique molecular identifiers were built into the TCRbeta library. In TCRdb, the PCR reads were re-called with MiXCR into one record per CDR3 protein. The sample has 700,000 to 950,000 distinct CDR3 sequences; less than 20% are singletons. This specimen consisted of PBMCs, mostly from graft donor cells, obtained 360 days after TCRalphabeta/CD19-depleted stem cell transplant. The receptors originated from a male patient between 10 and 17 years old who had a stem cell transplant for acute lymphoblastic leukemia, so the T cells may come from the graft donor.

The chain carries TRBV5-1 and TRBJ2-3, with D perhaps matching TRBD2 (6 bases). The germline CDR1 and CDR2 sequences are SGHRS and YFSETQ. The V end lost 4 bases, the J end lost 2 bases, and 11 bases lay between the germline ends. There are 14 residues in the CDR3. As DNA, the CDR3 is TGCGCCAGCAGCGGAGCGGGCTACACAGATACGCAGTATTTT. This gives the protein CASSGAGYTDTQYF.

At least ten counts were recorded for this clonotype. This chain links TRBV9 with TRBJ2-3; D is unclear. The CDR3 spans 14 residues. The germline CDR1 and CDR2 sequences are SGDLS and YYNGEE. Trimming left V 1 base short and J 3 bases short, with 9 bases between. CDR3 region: CASSVPMGTDTQYF. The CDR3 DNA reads TGTGCCAGCAGCGTACCAATGGGGACAGATACGCAGTATTTT.

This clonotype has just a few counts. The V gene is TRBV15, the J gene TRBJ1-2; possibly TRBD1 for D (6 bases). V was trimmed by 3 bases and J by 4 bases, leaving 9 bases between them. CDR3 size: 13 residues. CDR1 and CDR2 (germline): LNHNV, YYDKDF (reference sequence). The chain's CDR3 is CATSRGHFYGYTF. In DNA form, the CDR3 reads TGTGCCACCAGCAGGGGACACTTCTATGGCTACACCTTC.

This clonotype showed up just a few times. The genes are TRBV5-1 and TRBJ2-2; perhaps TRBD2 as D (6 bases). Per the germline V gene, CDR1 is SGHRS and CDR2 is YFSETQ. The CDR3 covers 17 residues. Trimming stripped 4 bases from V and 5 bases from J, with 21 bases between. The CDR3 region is CASSLSGTQLSTGELFF. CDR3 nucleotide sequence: TGCGCCAGCAGCCTGTCGGGGACTCAGTTAAGTACCGGGGAGCTGTTTTTT.

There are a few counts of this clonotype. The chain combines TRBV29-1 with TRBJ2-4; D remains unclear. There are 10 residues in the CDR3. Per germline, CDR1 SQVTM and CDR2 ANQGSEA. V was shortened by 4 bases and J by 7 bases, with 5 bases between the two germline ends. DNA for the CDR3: TGCAGCGTTGTAGCCAACATTCAGTACTTC. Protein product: CSVVANIQYF.

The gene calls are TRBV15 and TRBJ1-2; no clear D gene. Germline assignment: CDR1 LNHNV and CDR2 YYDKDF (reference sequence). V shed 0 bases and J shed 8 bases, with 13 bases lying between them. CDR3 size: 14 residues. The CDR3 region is CATSRDGEFGGYTF. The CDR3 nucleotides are TGTGCCACCAGCAGAGACGGGGAGTTTGGCGGCTACACCTTC.

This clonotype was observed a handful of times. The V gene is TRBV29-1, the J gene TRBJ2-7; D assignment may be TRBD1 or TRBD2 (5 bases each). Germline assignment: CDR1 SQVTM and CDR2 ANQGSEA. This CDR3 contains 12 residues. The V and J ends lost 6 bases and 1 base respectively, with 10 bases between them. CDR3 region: CSVRDGSYEQYF. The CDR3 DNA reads TGCAGCGTAAGGGACGGATCCTACGAGCAGTACTTC.

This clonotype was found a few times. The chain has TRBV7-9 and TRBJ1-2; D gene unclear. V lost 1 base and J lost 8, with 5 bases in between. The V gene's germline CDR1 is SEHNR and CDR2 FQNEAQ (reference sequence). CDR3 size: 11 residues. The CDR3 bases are TGTGCCAGCAGCTTAGAACAGGGCTACACCTTC. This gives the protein CASSLEQGYTF.

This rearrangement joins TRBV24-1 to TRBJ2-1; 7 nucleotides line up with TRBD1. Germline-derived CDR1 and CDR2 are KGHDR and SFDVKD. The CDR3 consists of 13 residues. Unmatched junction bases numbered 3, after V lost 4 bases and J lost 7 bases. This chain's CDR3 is CATSDPTGNEQFF. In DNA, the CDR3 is TGTGCCACCAGTGACCCGACAGGGAATGAGCAGTTCTTC.

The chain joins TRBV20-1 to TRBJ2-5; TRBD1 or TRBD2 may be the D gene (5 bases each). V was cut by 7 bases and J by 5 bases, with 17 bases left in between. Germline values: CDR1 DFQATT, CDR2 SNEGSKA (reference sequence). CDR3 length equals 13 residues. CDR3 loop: CSVGTDPRETQYF. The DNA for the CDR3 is TGCAGTGTAGGGACGGATCCTCGGGAGACCCAGTACTTC.

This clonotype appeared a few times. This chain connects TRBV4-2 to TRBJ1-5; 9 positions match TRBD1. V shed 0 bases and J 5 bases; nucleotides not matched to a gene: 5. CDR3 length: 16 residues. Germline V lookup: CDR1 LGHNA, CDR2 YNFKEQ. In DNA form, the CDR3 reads TGTGCCAGCAGCCAAGATCCCGGGACAGGGCATCAGCCCCAGCATTTT. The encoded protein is CASSQDPGTGHQPQHF.

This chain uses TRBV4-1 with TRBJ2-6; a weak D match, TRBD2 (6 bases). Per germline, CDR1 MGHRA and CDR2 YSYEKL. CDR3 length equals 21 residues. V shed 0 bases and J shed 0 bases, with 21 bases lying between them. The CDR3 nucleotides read TGCGCCAGCAGCCAAGATGAAGTTCTCCGGGGAGGCCTCTCTGGGGCCAACGTCCTGACTTTC. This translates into CASSQDEVLRGGLSGANVLTF.

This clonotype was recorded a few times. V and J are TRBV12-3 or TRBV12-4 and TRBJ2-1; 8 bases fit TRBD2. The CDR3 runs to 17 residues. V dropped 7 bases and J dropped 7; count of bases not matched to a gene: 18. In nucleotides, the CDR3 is TGTGCCAGCAACCCATTGGGCGGGAGGCTTTTCACGAATGAGCAGTTCTTC. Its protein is CASNPLGGRLFTNEQFF.

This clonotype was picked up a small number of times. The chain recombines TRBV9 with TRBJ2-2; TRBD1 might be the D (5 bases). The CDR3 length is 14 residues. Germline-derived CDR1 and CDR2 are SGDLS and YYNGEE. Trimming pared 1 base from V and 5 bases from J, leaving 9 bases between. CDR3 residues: CASSVQGWTGELFF. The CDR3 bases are TGTGCCAGCAGCGTACAGGGATGGACCGGGGAGCTGTTTTTT. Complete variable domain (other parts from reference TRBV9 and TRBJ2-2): DSGVTQTPKHLITATGQRVTLRCSPRSGDLSVYWYQQSLDQGLQFLIQYYNGEERAKGNILERFSAQQFPDLHSELNLSSLELGDSALYFCASSVQGWTGELFFGEGSRLTVL.

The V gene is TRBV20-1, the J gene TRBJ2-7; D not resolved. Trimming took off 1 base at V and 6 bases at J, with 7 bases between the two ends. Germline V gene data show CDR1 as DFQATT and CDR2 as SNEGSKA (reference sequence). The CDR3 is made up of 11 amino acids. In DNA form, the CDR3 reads TGCAGTGCTAGAGTGGCCGCCGAGCAGTACTTC. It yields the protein CSARVAAEQYF.

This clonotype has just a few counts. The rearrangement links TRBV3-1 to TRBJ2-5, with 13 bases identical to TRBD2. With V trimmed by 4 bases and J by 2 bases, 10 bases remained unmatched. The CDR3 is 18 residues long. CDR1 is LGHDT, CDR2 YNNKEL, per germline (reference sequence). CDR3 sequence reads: CASSLKIRGLAGQETQYF. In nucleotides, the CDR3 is TGTGCCAGCAGCCTAAAGATTAGGGGACTAGCGGGGCAAGAGACCCAGTACTTC.

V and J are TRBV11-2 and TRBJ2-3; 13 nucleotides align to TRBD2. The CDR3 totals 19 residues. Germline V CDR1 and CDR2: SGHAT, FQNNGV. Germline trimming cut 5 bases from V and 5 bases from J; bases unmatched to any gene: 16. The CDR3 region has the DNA TGTGCCAGCAGCACGCTAGGGCCTCGGACTAGCGGGAGTAGAGATACGCAGTATTTT. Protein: CASSTLGPRTSGSRDTQYF.

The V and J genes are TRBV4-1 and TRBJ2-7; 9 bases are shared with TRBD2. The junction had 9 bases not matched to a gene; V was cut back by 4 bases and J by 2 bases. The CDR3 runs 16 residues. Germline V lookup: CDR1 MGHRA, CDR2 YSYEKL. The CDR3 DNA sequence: TGCGCCAGCAGCCCCTTCGGACTAGCGCCGACCTACGAGCAGTACTTC. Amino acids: CASSPFGLAPTYEQYF.